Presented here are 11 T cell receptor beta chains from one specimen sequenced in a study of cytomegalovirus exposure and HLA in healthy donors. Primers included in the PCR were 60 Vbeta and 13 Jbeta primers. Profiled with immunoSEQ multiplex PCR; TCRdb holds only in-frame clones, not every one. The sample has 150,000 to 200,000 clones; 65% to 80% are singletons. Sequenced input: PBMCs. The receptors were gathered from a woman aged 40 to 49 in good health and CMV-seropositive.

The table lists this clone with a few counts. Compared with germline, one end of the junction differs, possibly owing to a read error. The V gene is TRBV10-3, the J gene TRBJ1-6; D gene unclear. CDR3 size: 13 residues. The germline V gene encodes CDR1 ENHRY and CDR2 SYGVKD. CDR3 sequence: CASSEAENSPLHF. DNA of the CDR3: TGTGCCAGCAGTGAAGCCGAAAATTCACCCCTCCACTTT.

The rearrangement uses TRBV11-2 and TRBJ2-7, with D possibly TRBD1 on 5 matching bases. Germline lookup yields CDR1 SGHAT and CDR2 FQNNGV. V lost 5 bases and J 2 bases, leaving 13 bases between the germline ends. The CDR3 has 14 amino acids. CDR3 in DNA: TGTGCCAGCAGCCGGGCAGGGTACACCTACGAGCAGTACTTC. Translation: CASSRAGYTYEQYF.

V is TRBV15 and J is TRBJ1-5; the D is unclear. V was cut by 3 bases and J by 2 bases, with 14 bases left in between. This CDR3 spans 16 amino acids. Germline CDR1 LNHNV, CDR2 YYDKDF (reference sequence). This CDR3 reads CATSSTRGMGNQPQHF. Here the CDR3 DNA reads TGTGCCACCAGCAGTACACGGGGAATGGGCAATCAGCCCCAGCATTTT.

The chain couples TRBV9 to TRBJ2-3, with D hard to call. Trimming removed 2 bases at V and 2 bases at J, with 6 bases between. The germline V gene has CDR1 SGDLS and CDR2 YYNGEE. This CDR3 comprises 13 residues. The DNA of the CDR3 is TGTGCCAGCAGCGTGAGAGCCACAGATACGCAGTATTTT. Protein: CASSVRATDTQYF.

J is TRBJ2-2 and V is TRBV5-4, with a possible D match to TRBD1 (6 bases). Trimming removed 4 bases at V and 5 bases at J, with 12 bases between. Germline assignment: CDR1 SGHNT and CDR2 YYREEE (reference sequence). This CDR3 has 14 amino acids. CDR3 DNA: TGTGCCAGCAGCCTGACCGGACAGACCGGGGAGCTGTTTTTT. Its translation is CASSLTGQTGELFF.

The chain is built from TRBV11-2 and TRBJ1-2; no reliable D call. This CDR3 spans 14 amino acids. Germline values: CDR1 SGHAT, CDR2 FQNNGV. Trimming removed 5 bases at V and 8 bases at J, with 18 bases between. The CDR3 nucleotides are TGTGCCAGCAGCCCCGTGGTGACGGGAAACGGCTACACCTTC. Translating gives CASSPVVTGNGYTF.

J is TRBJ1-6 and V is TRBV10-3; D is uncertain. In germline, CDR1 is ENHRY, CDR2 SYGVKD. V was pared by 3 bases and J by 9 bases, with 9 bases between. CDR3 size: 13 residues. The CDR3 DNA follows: TGTGCCATCAGTGACTTACCGAGTTCACCCCTCCACTTT. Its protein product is CAISDLPSSPLHF.

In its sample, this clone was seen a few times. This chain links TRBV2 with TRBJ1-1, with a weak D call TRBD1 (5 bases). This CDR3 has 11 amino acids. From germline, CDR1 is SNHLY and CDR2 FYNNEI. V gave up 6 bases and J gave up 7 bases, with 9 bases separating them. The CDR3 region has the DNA TGTGCCAGCAGGGAGACAGTTGAAGCTTTCTTT. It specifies CASRETVEAFF.

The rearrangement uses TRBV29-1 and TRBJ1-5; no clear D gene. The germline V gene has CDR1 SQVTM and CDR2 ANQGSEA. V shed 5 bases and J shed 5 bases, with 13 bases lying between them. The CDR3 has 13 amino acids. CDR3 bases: TGCAGCGTTCGCTTTGAAGCGCATCAGCCCCAGCATTTT. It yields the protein CSVRFEAHQPQHF. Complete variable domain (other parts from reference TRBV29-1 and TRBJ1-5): SAVISQKPSRDICQRGTSLTIQCQVDSQVTMMFWYRQQPGQSLTLIATANQGSEATYESGFVIDKFPISRPNLTFSTLTVSNMSPEDSSIYLCSVRFEAHQPQHFGDGTRLSIL.

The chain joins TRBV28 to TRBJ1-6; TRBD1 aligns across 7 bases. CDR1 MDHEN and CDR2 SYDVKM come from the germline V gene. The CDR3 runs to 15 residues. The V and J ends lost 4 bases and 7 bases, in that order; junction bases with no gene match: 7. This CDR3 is CASSSRTGRNSPLHF. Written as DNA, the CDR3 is TGTGCCAGCAGTTCACGGACAGGCCGGAATTCACCCCTCCACTTT. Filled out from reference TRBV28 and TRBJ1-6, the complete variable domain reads DVKVTQSSRYLVKRTGEKVFLECVQDMDHENMFWYRQDPGLGLRLIYFSYDVKMKEKGDIPEGYSVSREKKERFSLILESASTNQTSMYLCASSSRTGRNSPLHFGNGTRLTVT.

Here the CDR3 reads CASSPHTGLAAQETQYF. As DNA, the CDR3 is TGCGCCAGCAGCCCCCACACGGGACTAGCGGCCCAAGAGACCCAGTACTTC. The chain is built from TRBV5-1 and TRBJ2-5; 11 bases are a match to TRBD2. CDR3 length equals 17 residues. The trim removed 4 bases at V and 1 base at J, leaving 9 bases unmatched. Looked up from germline, CDR1 is SGHRS and CDR2 is YFSETQ.